The clone carrying this T cell receptor (beta chain) was seen many times. Antigen unknown. The trim removed 4 bases at V and 4 bases at J, leaving 10 bases unmatched. This CDR3 has 15 amino acids. Germline V gene sequence: CDR1 SGDLS, CDR2 YYNGEE. Time point denoted: persistent/refractory GD, antithyroid drugs over 5 years with positive TRAb. Construction of the TCR library relied on RNA isolated from PBMCs. The source of the sample is a study of regulatory T cells in long-lasting Graves disease. Arm-PCR of CDR3 regions and iRepertoire HTBI primers were used to build TCR beta libraries. Using its own MiXCR run on the multiplex PCR reads, TCRdb lists one record per CDR3 protein. The sample lists 300,000 to 500,000 distinct CDR3 sequences, roughly 20% occurring once. Study-wide results and limits: Accuracy could have been hurt by small sample size. New patients shared some 980 public clonotypes, and persistent patients shared more, with about 2,700. Persistent disease preferred TRBV28, TRBJ1-2 and TRBJ2-5.

The origin of this receptor is a female donor with Graves disease. The chain combines TRBV9 with TRBJ2-5, with 7 bases identical to TRBD2. The sequenced sample was peripheral blood mononuclear cells (PBMCs), obtained when the disease was refractory, from a patient treated with antithyroid drugs. The CDR3 reads CASSPPGGRGETQYF. In nucleotides, the CDR3 is TGTGCCAGCAGCCCCCCCGGAGGGAGGGGAGAGACCCAGTACTTC. The full variable domain, in which reference TRBV9 and TRBJ2-5 provide the parts outside the CDR3, is DSGVTQTPKHLITATGQRVTLRCSPRSGDLSVYWYQQSLDQGLQFLIQYYNGEERAKGNILERFSAQQFPDLHSELNLSSLELGDSALYFCASSPPGGRGETQYFGPGTRLLVL.